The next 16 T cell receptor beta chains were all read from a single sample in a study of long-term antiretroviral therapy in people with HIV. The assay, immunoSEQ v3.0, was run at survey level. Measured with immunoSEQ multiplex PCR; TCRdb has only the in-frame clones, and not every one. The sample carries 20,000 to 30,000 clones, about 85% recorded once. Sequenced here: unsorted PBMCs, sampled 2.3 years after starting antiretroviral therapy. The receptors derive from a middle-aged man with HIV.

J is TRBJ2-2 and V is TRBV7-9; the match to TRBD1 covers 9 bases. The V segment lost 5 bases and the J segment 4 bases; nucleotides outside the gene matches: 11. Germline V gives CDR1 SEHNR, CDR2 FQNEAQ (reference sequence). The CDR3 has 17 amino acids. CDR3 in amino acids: CASSAQTGGLGTGELFF. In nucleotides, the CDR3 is TGTGCCAGCAGCGCTCAAACAGGGGGCCTGGGCACCGGGGAGCTGTTTTTT. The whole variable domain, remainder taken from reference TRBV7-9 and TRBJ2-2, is DTGVSQNPRHKITKRGQNVTFRCDPISEHNRLYWYRQTLGQGPEFLTYFQNEAQLEKSRLLSDRFSAERPKGSFSTLEIQRTEQGDSAMYLCASSAQTGGLGTGELFFGEGSRLTVL.

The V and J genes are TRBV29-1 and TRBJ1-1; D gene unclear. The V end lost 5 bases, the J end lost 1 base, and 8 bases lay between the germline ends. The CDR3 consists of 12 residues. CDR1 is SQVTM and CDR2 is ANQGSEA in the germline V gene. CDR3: CSVFLGNTEAFF. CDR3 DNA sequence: TGCAGCGTTTTTTTGGGGAACACTGAAGCTTTCTTT.

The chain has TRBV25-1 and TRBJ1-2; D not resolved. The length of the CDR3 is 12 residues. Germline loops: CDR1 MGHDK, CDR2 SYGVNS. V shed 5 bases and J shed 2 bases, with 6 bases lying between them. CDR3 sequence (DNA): TGTGCCAGCAGTATAGAAAACTATGGCTACACCTTC. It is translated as CASSIENYGYTF.

DNA of the CDR3: TGTGCCAGCAGCCAAGAGTGGGGAGACAGGGGGGGCACAGATACGCAGTATTTT. Its translation: CASSQEWGDRGGTDTQYF. The chain carries TRBV14 and TRBJ2-3, with 9 positions matching TRBD1. This CDR3 is 18 amino acids long. CDR1 is SGHDN and CDR2 is FVKESK in the germline V gene. J was trimmed by 1 base and V by 0 bases; bases with no gene match: 8.

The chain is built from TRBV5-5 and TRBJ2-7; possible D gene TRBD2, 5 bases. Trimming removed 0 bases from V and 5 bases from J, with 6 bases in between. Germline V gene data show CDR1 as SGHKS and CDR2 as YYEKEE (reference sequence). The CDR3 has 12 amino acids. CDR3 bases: TGTGCCAGCAGCTTGGTCGGGGACGAGCAGTACTTC. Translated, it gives CASSLVGDEQYF. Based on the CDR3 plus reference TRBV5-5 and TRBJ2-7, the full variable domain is DAGVTQSPTHLIKTRGQQVTLRCSPISGHKSVSWYQQVLGQGPQFIFQYYEKEERGRGNFPDRFSARQFPNYSSELNVNALLLGDSALYLCASSLVGDEQYFGPGTRLTVT.

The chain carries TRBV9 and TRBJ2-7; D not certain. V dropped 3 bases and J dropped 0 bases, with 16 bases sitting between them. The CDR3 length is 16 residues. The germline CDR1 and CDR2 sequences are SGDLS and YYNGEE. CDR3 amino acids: CASSADDGTISYEQYF. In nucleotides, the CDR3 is TGTGCCAGCAGCGCGGACGACGGAACGATCTCCTACGAGCAGTACTTC.

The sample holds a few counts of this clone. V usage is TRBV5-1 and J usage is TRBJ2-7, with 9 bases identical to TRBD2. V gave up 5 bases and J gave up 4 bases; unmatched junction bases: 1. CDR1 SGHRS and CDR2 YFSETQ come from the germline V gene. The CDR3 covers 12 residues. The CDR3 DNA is TGCGCCAGCAGGGGACTAGCATACGAGCAGTACTTC. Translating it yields CASRGLAYEQYF. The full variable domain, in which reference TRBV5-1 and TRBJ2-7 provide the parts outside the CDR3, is KAGVTQTPRYLIKTRGQQVTLSCSPISGHRSVSWYQQTPGQGLQFLFEYFSETQRNKGNFPGRFSGRQFSNSRSEMNVSTLELGDSALYLCASRGLAYEQYFGPGTRLTVT.

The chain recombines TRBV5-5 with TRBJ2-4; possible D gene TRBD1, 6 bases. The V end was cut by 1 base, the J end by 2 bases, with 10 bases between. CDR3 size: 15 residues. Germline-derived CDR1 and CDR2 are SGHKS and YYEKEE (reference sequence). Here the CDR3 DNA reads TGTGCCAGCAGCTTGCCCGGACAGTCCAAAAACATTCAGTACTTC. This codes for CASSLPGQSKNIQYF.

The chain's CDR3 is CSVEPQGNTGELFF. In DNA, the CDR3 is TGCAGCGTTGAACCCCAGGGGAACACCGGGGAGCTGTTTTTT. The genes are TRBV29-1 and TRBJ2-2, with a possible D match to TRBD1 (5 bases). The germline V gene has CDR1 SQVTM and CDR2 ANQGSEA. The ends were cut back, 2 bases at V and 1 base at J, with 8 bases in the middle. The CDR3 length is 14 residues.

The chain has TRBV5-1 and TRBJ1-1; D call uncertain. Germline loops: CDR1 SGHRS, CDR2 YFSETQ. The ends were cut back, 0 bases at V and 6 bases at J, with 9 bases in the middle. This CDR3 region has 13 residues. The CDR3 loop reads CASSLALTAEAFF. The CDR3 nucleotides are TGCGCCAGCAGCTTGGCCCTGACCGCTGAAGCTTTCTTT.

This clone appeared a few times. As DNA, the CDR3 is TGTGCCAGCAGTTACTCGAAAGGGAGCGGCGAGCAGTACTTC. It translates to CASSYSKGSGEQYF. V usage is TRBV6-6 and J usage is TRBJ2-7; D possibly corresponds to TRBD2 (5 bases). The germline gives CDR1 MNHNY, CDR2 SVGAGI (reference sequence). Deletions cut 0 bases from V and 6 bases from J, with 12 bases between. The CDR3 has 14 amino acids.

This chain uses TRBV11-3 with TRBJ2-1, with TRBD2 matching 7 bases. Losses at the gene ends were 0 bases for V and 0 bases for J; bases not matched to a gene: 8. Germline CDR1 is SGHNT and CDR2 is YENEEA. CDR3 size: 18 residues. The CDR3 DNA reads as TGTGCCAGCAGCTTAGAGGGGGGGAGGGCTAGCTCCTACAATGAGCAGTTCTTC. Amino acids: CASSLEGGRASSYNEQFF.

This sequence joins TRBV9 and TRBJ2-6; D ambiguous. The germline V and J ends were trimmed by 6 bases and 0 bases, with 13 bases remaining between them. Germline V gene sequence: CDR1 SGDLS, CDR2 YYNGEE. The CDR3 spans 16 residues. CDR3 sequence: CASTRQVLSGANVLTF. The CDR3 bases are TGTGCCAGCACGAGGCAGGTCCTCTCTGGGGCCAACGTCCTGACTTTC.

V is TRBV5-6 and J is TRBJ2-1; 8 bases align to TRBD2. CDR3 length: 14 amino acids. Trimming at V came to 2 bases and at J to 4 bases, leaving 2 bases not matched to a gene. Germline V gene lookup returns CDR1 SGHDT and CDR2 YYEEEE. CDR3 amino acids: CASSLAGAYNEQFF. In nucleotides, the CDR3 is TGTGCCAGCAGCTTAGCGGGGGCATACAATGAGCAGTTCTTC.

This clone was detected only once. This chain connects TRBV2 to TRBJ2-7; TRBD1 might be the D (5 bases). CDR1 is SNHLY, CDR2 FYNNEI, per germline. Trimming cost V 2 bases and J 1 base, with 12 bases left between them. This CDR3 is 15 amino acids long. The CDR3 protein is CASSELAGYSYEQYF. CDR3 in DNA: TGTGCCAGCAGTGAATTGGCAGGGTATTCCTACGAGCAGTACTTC.

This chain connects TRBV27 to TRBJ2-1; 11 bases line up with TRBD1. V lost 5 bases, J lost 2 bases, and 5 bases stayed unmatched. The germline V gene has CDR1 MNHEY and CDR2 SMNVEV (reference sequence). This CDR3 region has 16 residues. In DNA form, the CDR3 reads TGTGCCAGCAGTCCACTGGACAGGGGGCCCTACAATGAGCAGTTCTTC. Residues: CASSPLDRGPYNEQFF.